The TCR beta chain under discussion was sequenced for a study of shared clonotypes between healthy human individuals (dated by TCRdb to about 2020). In terms of the full investigation: The cohort comprised a couple of women and a few men aged 18 to 49 years. For each donor, CD4 naive and CD4 memory were each run on three plates, CD8 naive on two plates, and CD8 memory on one plate. Blood TCR repertoires of a handful of healthy adults were deeply sequenced to estimate repertoire size and the extent of clonotype sharing between individuals. Libraries were prepared and TCR repertoires were sequenced by different laboratories using diverse techniques, in order to increase sequencing depth and limit assay-specific biases. Per donor, leukapheresis produced somewhere between about 0.85 and 10 billion PBMCs.

Using the deep immunoSEQ assay, multiplex PCR amplified TCR CDR3 regions from genomic DNA. For each cell subset, the extracted genomic DNA was distributed evenly across all wells of several immunoSEQ 96-well plates, and each plate served as one replicate. Each replicate PCR for sorted subsets received 150 to 250 ng genomic DNA, equal to about 30,000 T cell genomes. Purified libraries were quantified with a Qubit 3.0 fluorometer, sized on a Bioanalyzer 2100, and re-quantified with the KAPA Library Quantification kit. Every immunoSEQ 96-well plate was sequenced on a dedicated single-read 150-cycle Illumina NextSeq 550 flow cell. The authors' analysis ran thus. Because only junctional sequences without quality scores were contained in the immunoSEQ output, filtering matching that applied to full-length reads could not be performed. To assign V/J genes and CDR3, sequences were annotated using PyIR, a Python wrapper for IgBLAST v1.9, with IMGT germline references. Reads with weak V/J assignments (E-value above 1e-6), missing CDR3, stop codons, out-of-frame junctions, or ambiguous translated residues were removed. A V3J clonotype was defined by an identical inferred V gene, J gene, and CDR3 amino acid sequence. The percentage overlap between two repertoires was calculated by dividing the number of shared unique clonotypes by the size of the smaller repertoire. Three approaches were used to assess repertoire richness: RTK rarefaction, the Chao1 estimator, and Recon v2.1 estimates of unobserved clonotypes. Generation probabilities for all TCRbeta clonotypes obtained by the gDNA method from a handful of donors were computed using OLGA. Here the immuneACCESS table is served through TCRdb, limited to in-frame sequences with V and J called. Missing clones are a known gap in these copies; in checked studies unresolved V genes cover under half, and the rest lacks a known reason. V and J calls and clone size are copied from that table; D and trimming were computed from the DNA. In all, the sample holds 550,000 to 700,000 clones, and about three quarters of those were seen once. The ten largest clones capture under 2% of the sample.

Turning to this clone: Its antigen specificity is not known. It has no much larger one-base neighbor in the sample; base qualities were not kept.

Study-wide findings and limitations: Only blood was sampled, and tissue TCR repertoires likely differ from those in blood. The small number of donors limited the genetic and exposure-history diversity represented. Incomplete sequencing was indicated by rarefaction of sorted-subset datasets, despite the large sequencing depth. Pairwise subsampling indicated that sequencing depth was expected to affect the degree of clonotype sharing among donors. Compared with non-shared clonotypes, clonotypes shared by all four sorted-subset donors had higher generation probabilities. Naive subsets generally had larger estimated clonotype richness than memory subsets. When several donors were compared, the shared fraction of clonotypes was around 5.1% for naive CD4, less than 4% for naive CD8, 2% to 2.5% for memory CD4, and under 0.5% for memory CD8.

Its CDR3 holds 11 amino acids, cysteine through phenylalanine. Only the CDR3 DNA stays, 33 bases, in frame from base 1. CDR1 and CDR2 were assigned from the germline V gene (reference sequence) as LNHNV and YYDKDF. V was cut back by 6 bases and J by 7 bases, leaving a gap of 7 bases between them. Donors were healthy HIV-negative adults with no recently reported acute infections or vaccinations. Every donor was a Caucasian adult living in Nashville, Tennessee, USA. CD4+ T cells were enriched by magnetic negative selection, after which naive cells were positively selected on CD45RA and the negative fraction was taken as the memory subset. After blood collection by leukapheresis, PBMCs were isolated using Ficoll-Histopaque density gradient centrifugation and then cryopreserved in the vapor phase of liquid nitrogen. Purity and quantity of every magnetically sorted T cell population were checked by analytical flow cytometry. Each sorted fraction had its genomic DNA isolated and then quantified by UV absorbance on a Nanodrop 2000c.

Sequencing was carried out using memory CD4+ T cells sorted from blood. Explained via the paper, the cell subset or site label denotes: CD45RA-negative fraction. The sequence links TRBV15 to TRBJ1-3; the D gene is possibly TRBD1, with 5 bases matching. The origin of this receptor is a woman aged 30 to 39 in good health. The CDR3 sequence is CATREGNTIYF. The nucleotides read TGTGCCACCAGAGAGGGGAACACCATATATTTT.